This T cell receptor (beta chain) stems from a study of beta chain features in type 1 diabetes. General observations from the study: In type 1 diabetes patients, VDJ junctions had fewer insertions; deletions at these junctions were more frequent.

Notes on this clone: What it binds is unknown.

Germline lookup yields CDR1 MDHEN and CDR2 SYDVKM. The CDR3 loop spans 14 amino acids. Trimming took 8 bases from V and 0 from J, leaving 14 bases between them. Isolated RNA was reverse transcribed in full, so expressed TCRB transcripts were sequenced. Libraries were prepared by immunoSEQ multiplex PCR; TCRdb keeps only in-frame clonotypes and omits some of them. In the table there are 300,000 to 450,000 clones, around 20% of which are singletons. Sample: naive CD4+ T cells from blood. V and J are TRBV28 and TRBJ2-7; D is ambiguous. This TCR was recovered from a woman aged 18 to 35 in good health. This CDR3 is CASSPGPSSYEQYF. DNA of the CDR3: TGTGCCAGCTCTCCGGGTCCTAGCTCCTACGAGCAGTACTTC. The full variable domain, rest sourced from reference TRBV28 and TRBJ2-7, is DVKVTQSSRYLVKRTGEKVFLECVQDMDHENMFWYRQDPGLGLRLIYFSYDVKMKEKGDIPEGYSVSREKKERFSLILESASTNQTSMYLCASSPGPSSYEQYFGPGTRLTVT.